The 22 T cell receptor beta chains given below trace back to one sample, sequenced in a study of beta chain features in type 1 diabetes. The sequenced template was cDNA made from the entire isolated RNA. TCRdb's copy holds only in-frame clones and misses some; the assay was immunoSEQ multiplex PCR. The table shows about 700,000 clones, with 13% occurring only once. No antigen has been assigned to these receptors. Findings of the study overall: Shorter TCRB CDR3s, moderately but significantly so, were found in Type 1 diabetes patients in all four CD4+ subsets.

Sequencing input: naive CD4+ T cells from blood. The receptors derive from a man aged 18 to 30 with type 1 diabetes.

This clone appeared a few times. This sequence joins TRBV28 and TRBJ2-4; the D gene could be TRBD1 or TRBD2 (5 bases each). There are 14 residues in the CDR3. Trimming pared 2 bases from V and 6 bases from J, leaving 11 bases between. The germline CDR1 and CDR2 sequences are MDHEN and SYDVKM. This chain's CDR3 is CASSLEGPVNIQYF. CDR3 in DNA: TGTGCCAGCAGTTTAGAGGGGCCGGTAAACATTCAGTACTTC.

A few counts support this clone. The chain carries TRBV30 and TRBJ2-1; TRBD2 is a possible D gene (6 bases). The CDR3 length is 14 residues. The ends were cut back, 5 bases at V and 0 bases at J, with 11 bases in the middle. Germline values: CDR1 GTSNPN, CDR2 SVGIG (reference sequence). Written as DNA, the CDR3 is TGTGCCTGGGGTGGGGGGACCTCCTACAATGAGCAGTTCTTC. This translates into CAWGGGTSYNEQFF.

This sequence joins TRBV6-5 and TRBJ1-4; 7 bases align to TRBD1. Germline loops: CDR1 MNHEY, CDR2 SVGAGI. The CDR3 totals 15 residues. J lost 4 bases, V lost 2 bases, and 4 bases had no gene match. The CDR3 region is CASSYLRQGNEKLFF. Written as DNA, the CDR3 is TGTGCCAGCAGTTACCTTAGACAGGGTAATGAAAAACTGTTTTTT.

This clone was seen only a few times. V and J are TRBV10-3 and TRBJ2-6, with 8 bases lining up with TRBD1. The length of the CDR3 is 16 residues. Germline V gene sequence: CDR1 ENHRY, CDR2 SYGVKD. V gave up 3 bases and J gave up 4 bases; unmatched junction bases: 5. This chain's CDR3 is CAISDPTGAGANVLTF. The CDR3 nucleotides read TGTGCCATCAGTGACCCGACAGGGGCCGGGGCCAACGTCCTGACTTTC.

This clone came up a few times. The gene calls are TRBV10-3 and TRBJ1-2; no firm D call. Between the trimmed V and J ends, which lost 10 bases and 8 bases, there was a span of 20 bases. The CDR3 is 13 amino acids. Per germline, CDR1 ENHRY and CDR2 SYGVKD. The CDR3 sequence: CASIPGLWGGYTF. The CDR3 DNA reads TGTGCCAGCATCCCCGGGTTGTGGGGAGGCTACACCTTC.

This clone was seen a handful of times. CDR3 in amino acids: CASSPGQGPQETQYF. In DNA, the CDR3 is TGTGCCAGCAGCCCCGGACAGGGCCCACAAGAGACCCAGTACTTC. The chain uses TRBV7-9 and TRBJ2-5, with TRBD1 matching over 8 bases. Germline V gives CDR1 SEHNR, CDR2 FQNEAQ (reference sequence). This CDR3 comprises 15 residues. V was pared by 5 bases and J by 2 bases, with 7 bases of the junction left unmatched.

The chain has TRBV18 and TRBJ2-7; D is unresolved. Trimming left V 3 bases short and J 5 bases short, with 14 bases between. CDR1 KGHSH and CDR2 LQKENI come from the germline V gene. This CDR3 is built from 14 residues. The CDR3: CASSPSVGSDEQYF. DNA of the CDR3: TGTGCCAGCTCACCCAGTGTGGGGTCCGACGAGCAGTACTTC.

The V call is TRBV5-6, the J call TRBJ1-2; no clear D. This CDR3 has 16 amino acids. The V end was cut by 4 bases, the J end by 0 bases, with 16 bases between. CDR1 is SGHDT and CDR2 is YYEEEE in the germline V gene. The CDR3 reads CASSQIHLKPNYGYTF. Here the CDR3 DNA reads TGTGCCAGCAGCCAAATCCATTTGAAACCTAACTATGGCTACACCTTC.

This clone was found a few times. This rearrangement joins TRBV28 to TRBJ2-1; D may be TRBD1 (5 bases). The CDR3 has 11 residues. V was cut by 5 bases and J by 10 bases, with 9 bases left in between. Germline CDR1 MDHEN, CDR2 SYDVKM. The CDR3 sequence: CASSLGQEQFF. The DNA of the CDR3 is TGTGCCAGCAGTCTAGGACAAGAGCAGTTCTTC.

J is TRBJ2-3 and V is TRBV7-3; no definite D call. Germline lookup yields CDR1 SGHTA and CDR2 FQGTGA. The V gene lost 2 bases and the J gene lost 6 bases, with 15 bases spanning the gap. The CDR3 consists of 15 residues. As DNA, the CDR3 is TGTGCCAGCAGCTTATCCCCGGGTCCAGCGGATACGCAGTATTTT. Its protein is CASSLSPGPADTQYF.

As regards this clone: Other nucleotide sequences in the sample specify the same CDR3. J is TRBJ1-1 and V is TRBV29-1, with D possibly TRBD1 on 6 matching bases. Germline V gives CDR1 SQVTM, CDR2 ANQGSEA. The CDR3 is 13 residues long. Trimming pared 7 bases from V and 1 base from J, leaving 13 bases between. The CDR3 coding sequence is TGCAGCGCCGGGGGACAAGAGAACACTGAAGCTTTCTTT. It encodes CSAGGQENTEAFF.

This clone has only a few counts. The rearrangement uses TRBV11-1 and TRBJ1-6; unclear D gene. V was shortened by 5 bases and J by 5 bases, with 10 bases between the two germline ends. Germline V gene sequence: CDR1 SGHAT, CDR2 FQDESV (reference sequence). The CDR3 consists of 14 residues. CDR3 amino acids: CASSPRSNNSPLHF. For the CDR3, the DNA is TGTGCCAGCAGCCCGAGATCTAATAATTCACCCCTCCACTTT.

This sequence joins TRBV2 and TRBJ1-2; D gene ambiguous. Trimming left V 2 bases short and J 6 bases short, with 4 bases between. Germline assignment: CDR1 SNHLY and CDR2 FYNNEI. This CDR3 is built from 11 residues. The DNA for the CDR3 is TGTGCCAGCAGTGAATTGCATGGCTACACCTTC. Its protein is CASSELHGYTF.

The chain links TRBV6-5 to TRBJ2-3; no reliable D call. CDR3 length: 13 amino acids. Trimming took 8 bases from V and 6 from J, leaving 15 bases between them. The germline V gene has CDR1 MNHEY and CDR2 SVGAGI. CDR3 coding DNA: TGTGCCAGCCTAGACACCCCGGGCGATACGCAGTATTTT. It specifies CASLDTPGDTQYF.

The sample holds a few counts of this clone. V and J are TRBV14 and TRBJ1-2; D is possibly TRBD1 (5 bases). This CDR3 comprises 13 residues. Germline-derived CDR1 and CDR2 are SGHDN and FVKESK. V was pared by 4 bases and J by 9 bases, with 15 bases between. The CDR3 loop reads CASSPLGQGSYTF. The CDR3 nucleotides are TGTGCCAGCAGCCCGTTGGGGCAGGGAAGCTACACCTTC.

This clone was counted a few times. The CDR3 loop is CASTQGISTNEKLFF. The DNA for the CDR3 is TGTGCCAGCACCCAAGGCATTTCAACTAATGAAAAACTGTTTTTT. The gene calls are TRBV25-1 and TRBJ1-4; D remains unclear. The CDR3 runs 15 residues. The V gene's germline CDR1 is MGHDK and CDR2 SYGVNS. The V gene lost 7 bases and the J gene lost 0 bases, with 12 bases spanning the gap.

This clone showed up just a few times. V and J are TRBV25-1 and TRBJ1-2, with TRBD1 matching over 9 bases. The germline gives CDR1 MGHDK, CDR2 SYGVNS. CDR3 length equals 15 residues. V lost 4 bases and J lost 8; bases outside the gene matches: 11. CDR3 coding DNA: TGTGCCAGCAGTGCCCGGACAGGGGTAATAGAAGGCTACACCTTC. Translated, it gives CASSARTGVIEGYTF.

The chain is built from TRBV7-8 and TRBJ2-5, with a tentative D call TRBD2 (5 bases). Germline lookup yields CDR1 SGHVS and CDR2 FQNEAQ. This CDR3 comprises 12 residues. The V end lost 3 bases, the J end lost 5 bases, and 7 bases lay between the germline ends. CDR3 region: CASSFGEETQYF. The CDR3 DNA is TGTGCCAGCAGCTTTGGGGAGGAGACCCAGTACTTC.

The chain carries TRBV28 and TRBJ1-6; D might be TRBD1 (6 bases). This CDR3 comprises 14 residues. Trimming took 3 bases from V and 4 from J, leaving 7 bases between them. CDR1 is MDHEN and CDR2 is SYDVKM in the germline V gene. The CDR3 protein is CASSLQGYNSPLHF. DNA of the CDR3: TGTGCCAGCAGTTTGCAGGGGTATAATTCACCCCTCCACTTT.

The chain couples TRBV5-1 to TRBJ2-1, with D perhaps TRBD1 or TRBD2 (5 bases each). The CDR3 runs 15 residues. Trimming took off 4 bases at V and 1 base at J, with 12 bases between the two ends. Germline V gene data show CDR1 as SGHRS and CDR2 as YFSETQ. This CDR3 is CASSPGAASYNEQFF. The CDR3 DNA sequence: TGCGCCAGCAGCCCCGGGGCAGCGTCCTACAATGAGCAGTTCTTC.

The rearrangement uses TRBV19 and TRBJ1-5, with D tentatively TRBD1 (5 bases). The germline V and J ends were trimmed by 5 bases and 7 bases, with 9 bases remaining between them. The germline V gene encodes CDR1 LNHDA and CDR2 SQIVND (reference sequence). This CDR3 contains 12 residues. Here the CDR3 reads CASSPQGQPQHF. As DNA, the CDR3 is TGTGCCAGTAGTCCCCAGGGACAGCCCCAGCATTTT.

This CDR3 is CSAGETDTQYF. The CDR3 nucleotides are TGCAGCGCCGGAGAGACAGATACGCAGTATTTT. V usage is TRBV29-1 and J usage is TRBJ2-3; D unresolved. The ends were cut back, 7 bases at V and 3 bases at J, with 8 bases in the middle. This CDR3 is 11 amino acids long. In germline, CDR1 is SQVTM, CDR2 ANQGSEA.